This entry lists 25 T cell receptor beta chains sequenced from one sample in a study of CD4+ T cells in melanoma. Clones were sequenced by immunoSEQ multiplex PCR, and TCRdb holds only the in-frame ones, with some missing. The sample includes roughly 140,000 clones, about 93% of them seen just once. Every receptor here comes from a human donor with melanoma.

This rearrangement joins TRBV2 to TRBJ2-3; 8 bases line up with TRBD2. CDR1 is SNHLY and CDR2 is FYNNEI in the germline V gene. Trimming removed 4 bases from V and 6 bases from J; junction bases left unmatched: 9. The CDR3 runs 15 residues. The CDR3 nucleotides are TGTGCCAGCAGTGGACGTAGCGGGGAAGCGGATACGCAGTATTTT. It translates to CASSGRSGEADTQYF.

The chain combines TRBV10-3 with TRBJ1-1; D uncertain. This CDR3 has 14 amino acids. V gave up 6 bases and J gave up 1 base, with 12 bases separating them. CDR1 and CDR2 (germline): ENHRY, SYGVKD. As DNA, the CDR3 is TGTGCCATCAGCGAGCAGTCCAAGAACACTGAAGCTTTCTTT. It is translated as CAISEQSKNTEAFF.

The chain couples TRBV30 to TRBJ2-2, with 9 bases identical to TRBD2. The CDR3 has 15 amino acids. CDR1 is GTSNPN and CDR2 is SVGIG in the germline V gene (reference sequence). Trimming took 3 bases from V and 9 from J; bases not matched to a gene: 11. CDR3: CAWSSLAGRHRELFF. CDR3 bases: TGTGCCTGGAGCTCGCTAGCGGGGCGACACCGGGAGCTGTTTTTT.

The rearrangement joins TRBV11-3 to TRBJ2-1; D might be TRBD1 (6 bases). The CDR3 runs 14 residues. Germline CDR1 and CDR2: SGHNT and YENEEA. The ends were cut back, 4 bases at V and 6 bases at J, with 13 bases in the middle. CDR3 bases: TGTGCCAGCAGCTCGAGGGGGAAAACCAATGAGCAGTTCTTC. Its protein product is CASSSRGKTNEQFF.

The chain combines TRBV5-6 with TRBJ2-7, with a weak D call TRBD2 (5 bases). V gave up 1 base and J gave up 6 bases, with 11 bases separating them. This CDR3 is 13 amino acids long. The V gene's germline CDR1 is SGHDT and CDR2 YYEEEE. CDR3 nucleotides: TGTGCCAGCAGCTTGTCCGGGGTCTCCGAGCAGTACTTC. This sequence encodes CASSLSGVSEQYF.

The gene calls are TRBV19 and TRBJ1-5; 9 bases match TRBD1. The CDR3 is 13 amino acids. Germline lookup yields CDR1 LNHDA and CDR2 SQIVND (reference sequence). V was clipped by 4 bases and J by 8 bases; unmatched bases: 3. Here the CDR3 DNA reads TGTGCCAGTAGTACTGACAGGGGGAAGCCCCAGCATTTT. Its translation is CASSTDRGKPQHF.

V usage is TRBV10-3 and J usage is TRBJ2-1; 14 nucleotides agree with TRBD2. The trim removed 5 bases at V and 8 bases at J, leaving 2 bases unmatched. The CDR3 is 14 amino acids. CDR1 is ENHRY and CDR2 is SYGVKD in the germline V gene. As DNA, the CDR3 is TGTGCCATCAGTCCGGGACTAGCGGGGGATGAGCAGTTCTTC. This gives the protein CAISPGLAGDEQFF.

This clone showed up just once. V is TRBV6-5 and J is TRBJ2-1; D is unclear. The CDR3 totals 14 residues. The germline V and J ends were trimmed by 0 bases and 6 bases, with 9 bases remaining between them. CDR1 and CDR2 (germline): MNHEY, SVGAGI. CDR3 protein: CASSYSIGSNEQFF. The CDR3 nucleotides are TGTGCCAGCAGTTACTCGATAGGGTCCAATGAGCAGTTCTTC.

The chain combines TRBV11-2 with TRBJ1-2; tentatively, D is TRBD1 (5 bases). V was clipped by 5 bases and J by 4 bases, with 17 bases between them. The CDR3 totals 15 residues. CDR1 SGHAT and CDR2 FQNNGV come from the germline V gene. The CDR3 sequence is CASSLGAGMVYGYTF. CDR3 bases: TGTGCCAGCAGCCTCGGGGCGGGGATGGTCTATGGCTACACCTTC. The full variable domain, completed using reference TRBV11-2 and TRBJ1-2, is EAGVAQSPRYKIIEKRQSVAFWCNPISGHATLYWYQQILGQGPKLLIQFQNNGVVDDSQLPKDRFSAERLKGVDSTLKIQPAKLEDSAVYLCASSLGAGMVYGYTFGSGTRLTVV.

The chain employs TRBV7-6 and TRBJ2-2; the match to TRBD2 covers 12 bases. The germline V gene has CDR1 SGHVS and CDR2 FNYEAQ. The V gene end was trimmed by 5 bases and the J gene end by 3 bases; junction bases not matched to a gene: 13. The CDR3 sequence is 19 residues long. CDR3 sequence: CASSPSSVSSGGDTGELFF. Here the CDR3 DNA reads TGTGCCAGCAGCCCCTCATCCGTGTCTAGCGGGGGGGACACCGGGGAGCTGTTTTTT.

This chain connects TRBV30 to TRBJ1-1; no reliable D call. Per germline, CDR1 GTSNPN and CDR2 SVGIG (reference sequence). V dropped 1 base and J dropped 1 base, with 7 bases sitting between them. The CDR3 loop spans 13 amino acids. The CDR3 sequence is CAWSDLGNTEAFF. The DNA of the CDR3 is TGTGCCTGGAGTGACCTGGGGAACACTGAAGCTTTCTTT.

The CDR3 nucleotides read TGTGCCAGCAGCTTAGGTCGACTAGCGGGGGGGAATGAGCAGTTCTTC. Amino acids: CASSLGRLAGGNEQFF. The chain joins TRBV11-3 to TRBJ2-1, with 14 bases matching TRBD2. The CDR3 covers 16 residues. V gave up 1 base and J gave up 7 bases; unmatched junction bases: 3. Germline V lookup: CDR1 SGHNT, CDR2 YENEEA.

The chain links TRBV4-1 to TRBJ2-3; D ambiguous. Germline lookup yields CDR1 MGHRA and CDR2 YSYEKL. V shed 2 bases and J shed 0 bases, with 12 bases lying between them. This CDR3 is built from 16 residues. The CDR3 sequence: CASSQFYGLSTDTQYF. The DNA of the CDR3 is TGCGCCAGCAGCCAATTCTACGGTCTGAGCACAGATACGCAGTATTTT.

The CDR3 loop reads CASTEGPNYGYTF. CDR3 DNA sequence: TGTGCCAGTACCGAGGGCCCTAACTATGGCTACACCTTC. The V call is TRBV19, the J call TRBJ1-2; D uncertain. V lost 7 bases and J 0 bases, leaving 9 bases between the germline ends. The CDR3 runs to 13 residues. Germline V CDR1 and CDR2: LNHDA, SQIVND (reference sequence).

To note about this clone: One end of the junction fails to match germline, which may point to a read error. This chain joins TRBV25-1 and TRBJ1-2; weak D call: TRBD1 (5 bases). Germline V gene data show CDR1 as MGHDK and CDR2 as SYGVNS. This CDR3 has 13 residues. The CDR3 loop is CASSDPGAAWVAF. The CDR3 region has the DNA TGTGCCAGCAGTGATCCCGGGGCCGCCTGGGTGGCCTTC.

The chain is built from TRBV30 and TRBJ2-7; TRBD2 is a possible D gene (5 bases). V was trimmed by 2 bases and J by 6 bases, leaving 8 bases between them. The CDR3 totals 11 residues. CDR1 and CDR2 (germline): GTSNPN, SVGIG (reference sequence). CDR3 residues: CAWSNSVEQYF. The CDR3 nucleotides read TGTGCCTGGAGTAATAGCGTCGAGCAGTACTTC.

The chain carries TRBV6-1 and TRBJ2-3; TRBD2 matches at 9 bases. This CDR3 is built from 13 residues. V trimming: 7 bases; J trimming: 3 bases; junction bases outside the gene matches: 2. CDR1 MNHNS and CDR2 SASEGT come from the germline V gene. DNA for the CDR3: TGTGCCAGCATTCTAGCGGGGACAGATACGCAGTATTTT. This sequence encodes CASILAGTDTQYF.

This chain links TRBV11-3 with TRBJ2-1; 8 positions match TRBD2. Germline loops: CDR1 SGHNT, CDR2 YENEEA. This CDR3 comprises 14 residues. With V trimmed by 3 bases and J by 9 bases, 7 bases remained unmatched. CDR3 residues: CASSFSGGTSEQFF. CDR3 sequence (DNA): TGTGCCAGCAGCTTCAGCGGGGGAACTAGTGAGCAGTTCTTC.

The chain recombines TRBV5-5 with TRBJ1-4; D gene unclear. The length of the CDR3 is 14 residues. Trimming removed 6 bases at V and 0 bases at J, with 9 bases between. Germline V gives CDR1 SGHKS, CDR2 YYEKEE (reference sequence). CDR3 coding DNA: TGTGCCAGCACCCTAAGAGCAACTAATGAAAAACTGTTTTTT. Translation gives CASTLRATNEKLFF.

The J gene is TRBJ2-5, the V gene TRBV5-6, with 8 bases fitting TRBD1. V lost 2 bases, J lost 3 bases, and 6 bases stayed unmatched. CDR1 is SGHDT, CDR2 YYEEEE, per germline. This CDR3 has 15 residues. In nucleotides, the CDR3 is TGTGCCAGCAGCTTCCTGGACAGGGATAAAGAGACCCAGTACTTC. Encoded protein: CASSFLDRDKETQYF. Full variable domain (rest looked up from reference TRBV5-6 and TRBJ2-5): DAGVTQSPTHLIKTRGQQVTLRCSPKSGHDTVSWYQQALGQGPQFIFQYYEEEERQRGNFPDRFSGHQFPNYSSELNVNALLLGDSALYLCASSFLDRDKETQYFGPGTRLLVL.

This chain links TRBV19 with TRBJ2-7, with TRBD2 matching 9 bases. The germline V gene has CDR1 LNHDA and CDR2 SQIVND (reference sequence). V gave up 6 bases and J gave up 0 bases; unmatched junction bases: 6. This CDR3 comprises 15 residues. Here the CDR3 DNA reads TGTGCCAGTAGCGAGCCGGGACTAGCCTCCTACGAGCAGTACTTC. This sequence encodes CASSEPGLASYEQYF.

The gene calls are TRBV5-1 and TRBJ1-4; the D gene is possibly TRBD1 (6 bases). The V and J ends lost 3 bases and 4 bases respectively, with 10 bases between them. The germline V gene has CDR1 SGHRS and CDR2 YFSETQ. This CDR3 region has 14 residues. The CDR3 region has the DNA TGCGCCAGCAGCTCCGGACAGAATAATGAAAAACTGTTTTTT. It yields the protein CASSSGQNNEKLFF.

The chain uses TRBV19 and TRBJ2-5, with 9 nucleotides matching TRBD2. V shed 6 bases and J 2 bases; nucleotides not matched to a gene: 10. This CDR3 comprises 16 residues. From germline, CDR1 is LNHDA and CDR2 SQIVND (reference sequence). This CDR3 reads CASRRISGGAQETQYF. The DNA for the CDR3 is TGTGCCAGTAGGCGCATTAGCGGGGGAGCTCAAGAGACCCAGTACTTC.

The chain uses TRBV21-1 and TRBJ2-3; the table's D call TRBD2 went unverified against the DNA. TRBV21-1 is labeled a pseudogene. The CDR3 consists of 16 residues. CDR3 nucleotides: TGTGCCAGCAGCAAGGCGGGGCCAGGGCGTACGGATACGCAGTATTTT. Protein product: CASSKAGPGRTDTQYF.

The chain employs TRBV6-1 and TRBJ2-7, with 8 bases lining up with TRBD2. Germline V gene sequence: CDR1 MNHNS, CDR2 SASEGT. The CDR3 sequence is 17 residues long. J was trimmed by 2 bases and V by 2 bases; bases with no gene match: 11. The CDR3 is CASSEFPTGGAAYEQYF. Here the CDR3 DNA reads TGTGCCAGCAGTGAATTCCCCACGGGGGGGGCGGCCTACGAGCAGTACTTC.